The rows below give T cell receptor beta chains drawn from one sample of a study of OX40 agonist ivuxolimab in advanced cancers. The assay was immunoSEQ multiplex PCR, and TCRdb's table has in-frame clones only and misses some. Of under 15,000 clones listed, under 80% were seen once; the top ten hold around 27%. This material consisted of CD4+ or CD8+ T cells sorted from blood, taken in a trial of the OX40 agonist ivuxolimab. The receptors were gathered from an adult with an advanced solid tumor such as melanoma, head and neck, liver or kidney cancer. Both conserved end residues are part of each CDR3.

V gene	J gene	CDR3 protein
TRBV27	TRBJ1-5	CASSLAGEGQPQHF
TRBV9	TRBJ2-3	CASSPYTGATDTQYF
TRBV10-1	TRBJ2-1	CASSEGLAGVNEQFF
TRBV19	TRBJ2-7	CASSTGSYEQYF
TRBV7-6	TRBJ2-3	CASSLGLGQVTDTQYF
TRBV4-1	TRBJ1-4	CASSPDRGGEKLFF
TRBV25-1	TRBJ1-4	CASSEWGGTSTNEKLFF
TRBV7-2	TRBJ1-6	CASSLVSYDLHF
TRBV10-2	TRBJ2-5	CASSERTGRETQYF
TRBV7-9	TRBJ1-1	CASSLSGNTEAFF
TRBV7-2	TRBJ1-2	CASSLTGEGYTF
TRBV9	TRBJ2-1	CASSVDPRLDEQFF
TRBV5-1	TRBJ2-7	CASSSGFRKTYEQYF
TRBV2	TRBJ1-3	CASSETGDSSGNTIYF
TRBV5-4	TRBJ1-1	CASSLGGWGARTEAFF
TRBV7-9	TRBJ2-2	CASRPPLWDKVRAGELFF
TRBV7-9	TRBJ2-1	CASSFRDRGRNEQFF
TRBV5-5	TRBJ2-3	CASSLGPQSTDTQYF
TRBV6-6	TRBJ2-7	CASSPTDYEQYF
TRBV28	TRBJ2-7	CASSSTGILAGPRTYEQYF
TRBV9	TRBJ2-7	CASSVTDVPVYEQYF
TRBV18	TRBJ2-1	CASVTKDSVPPQYNEQFF
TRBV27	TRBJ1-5	CASSSSVGDSNQPQHF
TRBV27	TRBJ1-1	CASSRGGNTEAFF
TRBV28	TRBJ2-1	CASSLLSGSPYNEQFF
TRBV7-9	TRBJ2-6	CASSVSTRGAGANVLTF
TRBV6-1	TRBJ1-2	CASILDTGRLYGYTF
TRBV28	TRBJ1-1	CASSLGRNTEAFF
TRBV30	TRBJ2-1	CAWLLIAGPYNEQFF
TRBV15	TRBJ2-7	CATSISGGMNEQYF
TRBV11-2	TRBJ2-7	CASSLSPGNYEQYF
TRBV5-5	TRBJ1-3	CASSLEHRDSFAGNTIYF
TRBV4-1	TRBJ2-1	CASSQDAGPAWNEQFF
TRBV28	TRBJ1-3	CASSGDRGLLRNTIYF
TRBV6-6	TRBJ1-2	CASSTDRNFRSGYTF
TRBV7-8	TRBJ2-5	CASSLVPTGPGETQYF
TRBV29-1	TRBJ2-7	CSVLLGESYEQYF
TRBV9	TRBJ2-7	CASSRGGSPYEQYF
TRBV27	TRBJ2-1	CASRIIEGAVNEQFF
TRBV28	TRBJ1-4	CASSPLSGEKLFF
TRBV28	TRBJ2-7	CASSRRGAEQYF
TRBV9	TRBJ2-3	CASSGEGQGGDTQYF
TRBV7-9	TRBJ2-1	CASSFPGYNEQFF
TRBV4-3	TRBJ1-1	CASSQDEAFTTEAFF
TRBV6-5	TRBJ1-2	CASSYGRRSLGYTF
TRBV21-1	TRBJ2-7	CASSQKSGTEKNLRREQYF